This is a list of T cell receptor beta chains from one sample in a study of T cells in lung cancer brain metastases. Repertoires were generated with immunoSEQ multiplex PCR, while TCRdb's copy carries only in-frame clones and drops some. This sample has about 3,200 clones; around 90% occur once, and the top ten carry about 3%. Sequencing was carried out using tumor tissue from the primary lung tumor. All receptors come from a man between 65 and 85 years old with non-small cell lung cancer. Each CDR3 is given with its conserved first and last residue. The order of the fields is V gene, J gene, CDR3 protein.

v_gene: TRBV12-5; j_gene: TRBJ2-5; CDR3aa: CASGKGLGRETQYF
v_gene: TRBV29-1; j_gene: TRBJ2-7; CDR3aa: CSVEDGTATYEQYF
v_gene: TRBV18; j_gene: TRBJ1-2; CDR3aa: CASSPQGDYGYTF
v_gene: TRBV6-6; j_gene: TRBJ1-1; CDR3aa: CASSYSRGYGAEAFF
v_gene: TRBV5-1; j_gene: TRBJ1-5; CDR3aa: CASSPEGDQPQHF
v_gene: TRBV28; j_gene: TRBJ1-2; CDR3aa: CASSVLANYGYTF
v_gene: TRBV6-1; j_gene: TRBJ1-2; CDR3aa: CASSERTVNYGYTF
v_gene: TRBV5-1; j_gene: TRBJ2-1; CDR3aa: CASSPDAGTFSYNEQFF
v_gene: TRBV5-1; j_gene: TRBJ2-2; CDR3aa: CASSRDRANTGELFF
v_gene: TRBV28; j_gene: TRBJ1-2; CDR3aa: CASSLWGRRDYGYTF
v_gene: TRBV4-3; j_gene: TRBJ2-7; CDR3aa: CASSQDLVRGTLNEQYF
v_gene: TRBV29-1; j_gene: TRBJ2-5; CDR3aa: CSVGQGGETQYF
v_gene: TRBV19; j_gene: TRBJ1-2; CDR3aa: CASSIMTSGANYGYTF
v_gene: TRBV4-2; j_gene: TRBJ1-2; CDR3aa: CASSQGINYGYTF
v_gene: TRBV13; j_gene: TRBJ2-4; CDR3aa: CASSFIPSGRHAKNIQYF
v_gene: TRBV10-3; j_gene: TRBJ1-1; CDR3aa: CAIGYDTDEAFF
v_gene: TRBV6-5; j_gene: TRBJ1-4; CDR3aa: CASSLQRGPNEKLFF
v_gene: TRBV19; j_gene: TRBJ1-4; CDR3aa: CASSLSGTEGEKLFF
v_gene: TRBV5-1; j_gene: TRBJ1-4; CDR3aa: CASTTTGPGKLFF
v_gene: TRBV27; j_gene: TRBJ2-3; CDR3aa: CASTAGQAYTDTQYF
v_gene: TRBV28; j_gene: TRBJ2-5; CDR3aa: CASSHRTGYETQYF
v_gene: TRBV7-7; j_gene: TRBJ2-3; CDR3aa: CASSPRRGSTDTQYF
v_gene: TRBV14; j_gene: TRBJ1-2; CDR3aa: CASSQVEGEDYGYTF
v_gene: TRBV5-1; j_gene: TRBJ2-5; CDR3aa: CASRALAGIETQYF
v_gene: TRBV6-6; j_gene: TRBJ1-1; CDR3aa: CASSQLWGRGDTEAFF
v_gene: TRBV15; j_gene: TRBJ1-1; CDR3aa: CATSRDTGNMNTEAFF
v_gene: TRBV10-3; j_gene: TRBJ2-7; CDR3aa: CATSGLATYEQYF
v_gene: TRBV28; j_gene: TRBJ2-3; CDR3aa: CASSVGSSTDTQYF
v_gene: TRBV10-1; j_gene: TRBJ2-3; CDR3aa: CASSDAGGPTDTQYF
v_gene: TRBV27; j_gene: TRBJ2-2; CDR3aa: CASRSANTGELFF
v_gene: TRBV7-6; j_gene: TRBJ1-1; CDR3aa: CASRPWTGGGTEAFF
v_gene: TRBV13; j_gene: TRBJ2-7; CDR3aa: CASNPDRGHLRQYF
v_gene: TRBV18; j_gene: TRBJ2-7; CDR3aa: CASSSSLLGNPYEQYF
v_gene: TRBV5-1; j_gene: TRBJ2-7; CDR3aa: CASSLVSGGNYEQYF
v_gene: TRBV27; j_gene: TRBJ2-7; CDR3aa: CASSLSDRFYEQYF
v_gene: TRBV10-3; j_gene: TRBJ1-2; CDR3aa: CAISEPGQGKGYTF
v_gene: TRBV6-5; j_gene: TRBJ2-1; CDR3aa: CATSEGLEQFF
v_gene: TRBV9; j_gene: TRBJ2-2; CDR3aa: CASSRHTGELFF
v_gene: TRBV7-9; j_gene: TRBJ2-5; CDR3aa: CASSRTGGKTQYF
v_gene: TRBV5-1; j_gene: TRBJ2-1; CDR3aa: CASSLAEEQFF
v_gene: TRBV5-1; j_gene: TRBJ1-5; CDR3aa: CASSQASNQPQHF
v_gene: TRBV4-2; j_gene: TRBJ1-2; CDR3aa: CASSQDSEGRYGYTF